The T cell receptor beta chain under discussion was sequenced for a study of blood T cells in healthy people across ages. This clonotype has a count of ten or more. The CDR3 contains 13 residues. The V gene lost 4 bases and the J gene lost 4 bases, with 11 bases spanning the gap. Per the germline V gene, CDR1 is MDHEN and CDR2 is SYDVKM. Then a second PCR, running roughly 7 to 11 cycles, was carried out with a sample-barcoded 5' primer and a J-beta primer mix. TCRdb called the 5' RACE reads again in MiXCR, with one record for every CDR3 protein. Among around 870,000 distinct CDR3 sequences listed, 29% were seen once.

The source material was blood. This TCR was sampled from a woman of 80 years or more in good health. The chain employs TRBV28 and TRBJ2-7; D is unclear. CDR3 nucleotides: TGTGCCAGCAGTTCAGGACCTTTGTACGAGCAGTACTTC. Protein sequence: CASSSGPLYEQYF.